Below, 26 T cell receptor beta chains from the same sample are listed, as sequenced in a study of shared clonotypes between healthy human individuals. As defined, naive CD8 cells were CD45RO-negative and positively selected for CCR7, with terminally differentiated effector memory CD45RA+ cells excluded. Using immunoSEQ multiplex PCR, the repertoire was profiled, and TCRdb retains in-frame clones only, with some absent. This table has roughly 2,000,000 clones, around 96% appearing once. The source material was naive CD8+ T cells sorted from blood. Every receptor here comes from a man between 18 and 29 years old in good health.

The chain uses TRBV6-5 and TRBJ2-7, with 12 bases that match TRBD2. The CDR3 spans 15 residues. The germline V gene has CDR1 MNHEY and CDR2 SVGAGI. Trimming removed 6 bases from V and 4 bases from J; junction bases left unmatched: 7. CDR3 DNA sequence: TGTGCCAGCAGGGGAAAGGGACTAGCGGGTTACGAGCAGTACTTC. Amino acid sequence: CASRGKGLAGYEQYF.

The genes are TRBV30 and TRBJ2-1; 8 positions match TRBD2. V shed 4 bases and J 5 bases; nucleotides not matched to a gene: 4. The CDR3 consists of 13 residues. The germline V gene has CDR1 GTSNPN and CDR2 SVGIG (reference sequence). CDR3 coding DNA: TGTGCCTGGACGGGGGGGGCCGACAATGAGCAGTTCTTC. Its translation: CAWTGGADNEQFF.

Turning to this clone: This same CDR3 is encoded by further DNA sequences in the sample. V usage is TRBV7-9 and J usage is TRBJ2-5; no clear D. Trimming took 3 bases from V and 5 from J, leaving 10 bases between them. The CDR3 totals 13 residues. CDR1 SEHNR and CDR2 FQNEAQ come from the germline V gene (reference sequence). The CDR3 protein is CASSLVGSETQYF. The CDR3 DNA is TGTGCCAGCAGCTTGGTAGGTTCGGAGACCCAGTACTTC.

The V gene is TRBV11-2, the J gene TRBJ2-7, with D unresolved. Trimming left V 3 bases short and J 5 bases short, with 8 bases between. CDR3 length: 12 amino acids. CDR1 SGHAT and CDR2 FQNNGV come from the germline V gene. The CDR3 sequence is CASSFDGNEQYF. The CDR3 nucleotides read TGTGCCAGCAGCTTCGATGGGAACGAGCAGTACTTC.

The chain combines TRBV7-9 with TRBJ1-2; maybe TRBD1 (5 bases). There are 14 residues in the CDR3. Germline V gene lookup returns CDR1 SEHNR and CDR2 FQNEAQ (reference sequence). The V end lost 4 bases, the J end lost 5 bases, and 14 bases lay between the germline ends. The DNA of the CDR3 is TGTGCCAGCAGCTATGGGACGGTTTATTATGGCTACACCTTC. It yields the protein CASSYGTVYYGYTF.

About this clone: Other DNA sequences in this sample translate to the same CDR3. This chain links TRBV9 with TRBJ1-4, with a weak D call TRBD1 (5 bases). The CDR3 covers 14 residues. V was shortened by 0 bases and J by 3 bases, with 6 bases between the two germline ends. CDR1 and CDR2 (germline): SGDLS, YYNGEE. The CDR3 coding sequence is TGTGCCAGCAGCGTAGGGGGGTCTAATGAAAAACTGTTTTTT. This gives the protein CASSVGGSNEKLFF. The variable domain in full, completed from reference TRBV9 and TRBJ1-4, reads DSGVTQTPKHLITATGQRVTLRCSPRSGDLSVYWYQQSLDQGLQFLIQYYNGEERAKGNILERFSAQQFPDLHSELNLSSLELGDSALYFCASSVGGSNEKLFFGSGTQLSVL.

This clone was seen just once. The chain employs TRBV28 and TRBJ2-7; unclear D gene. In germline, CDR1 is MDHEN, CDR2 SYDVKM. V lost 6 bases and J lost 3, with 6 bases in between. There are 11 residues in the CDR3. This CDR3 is CASSTDYEQYF. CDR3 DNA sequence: TGTGCCAGCAGCACAGACTACGAGCAGTACTTC.

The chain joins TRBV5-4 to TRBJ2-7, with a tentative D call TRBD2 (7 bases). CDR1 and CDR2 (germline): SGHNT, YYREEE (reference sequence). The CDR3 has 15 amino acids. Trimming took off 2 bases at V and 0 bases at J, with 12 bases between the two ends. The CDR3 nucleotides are TGTGCCAGCAGCTTCGCGGGGGCCAACTCCTACGAGCAGTACTTC. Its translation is CASSFAGANSYEQYF.

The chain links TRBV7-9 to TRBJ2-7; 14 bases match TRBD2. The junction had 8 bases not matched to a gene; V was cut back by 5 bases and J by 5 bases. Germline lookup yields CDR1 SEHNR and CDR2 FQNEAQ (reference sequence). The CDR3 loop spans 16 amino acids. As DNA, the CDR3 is TGTGCCAGCAGCCGGGGACTAGCGGGAGCAGAACACGAGCAGTACTTC. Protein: CASSRGLAGAEHEQYF.

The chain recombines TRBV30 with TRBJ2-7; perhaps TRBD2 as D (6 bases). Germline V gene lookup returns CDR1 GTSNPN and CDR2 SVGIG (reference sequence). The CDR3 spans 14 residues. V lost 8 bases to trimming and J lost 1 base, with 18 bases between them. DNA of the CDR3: TGTGCCGCAATGGAGGGCCAACTTTCCTACGAGCAGTACTTC. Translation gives CAAMEGQLSYEQYF. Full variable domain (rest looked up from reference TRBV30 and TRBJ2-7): SQTIHQWPATLVQPVGSPLSLECTVEGTSNPNLYWYRQAAGRGLQLLFYSVGIGQISSEVPQNLSASRPQDRQFILSSKKLLLSDSGFYLCAAMEGQLSYEQYFGPGTRLTVT.

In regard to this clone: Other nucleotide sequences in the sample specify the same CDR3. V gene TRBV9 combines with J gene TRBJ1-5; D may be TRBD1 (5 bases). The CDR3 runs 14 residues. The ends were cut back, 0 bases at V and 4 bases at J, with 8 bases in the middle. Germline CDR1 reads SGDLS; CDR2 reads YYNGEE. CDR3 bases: TGTGCCAGCAGCGTAGGGGGGTTTAATCAGCCCCAGCATTTT. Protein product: CASSVGGFNQPQHF. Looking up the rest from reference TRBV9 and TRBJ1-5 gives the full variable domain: DSGVTQTPKHLITATGQRVTLRCSPRSGDLSVYWYQQSLDQGLQFLIQYYNGEERAKGNILERFSAQQFPDLHSELNLSSLELGDSALYFCASSVGGFNQPQHFGDGTRLSIL.

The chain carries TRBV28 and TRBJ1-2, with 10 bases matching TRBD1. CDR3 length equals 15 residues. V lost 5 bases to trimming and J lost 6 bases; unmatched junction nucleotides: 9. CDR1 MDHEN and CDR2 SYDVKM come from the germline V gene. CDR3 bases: TGTGCCAGCAGTGCCGCGGGACAGGGGTGGAATGGCTACACCTTC. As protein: CASSAAGQGWNGYTF.

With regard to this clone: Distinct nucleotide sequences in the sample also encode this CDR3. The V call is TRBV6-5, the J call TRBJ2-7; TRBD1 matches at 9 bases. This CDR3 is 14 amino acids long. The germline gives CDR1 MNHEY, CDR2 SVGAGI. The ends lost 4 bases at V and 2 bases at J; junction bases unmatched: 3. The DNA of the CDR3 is TGTGCCAGCAGTTTGGGGACAGGGACCTACGAGCAGTACTTC. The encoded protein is CASSLGTGTYEQYF.

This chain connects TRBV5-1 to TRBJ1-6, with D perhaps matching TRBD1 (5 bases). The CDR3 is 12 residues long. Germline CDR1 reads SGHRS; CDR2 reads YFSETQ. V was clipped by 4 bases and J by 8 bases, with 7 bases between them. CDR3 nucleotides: TGCGCCAGCAGCCTGGGGCATTCACCCCTCCACTTT. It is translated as CASSLGHSPLHF.

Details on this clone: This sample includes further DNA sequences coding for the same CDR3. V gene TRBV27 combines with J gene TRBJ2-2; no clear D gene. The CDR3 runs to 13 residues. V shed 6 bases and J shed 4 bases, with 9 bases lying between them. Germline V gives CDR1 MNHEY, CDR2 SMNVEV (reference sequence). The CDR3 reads CASSPRSTGELFF. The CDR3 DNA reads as TGTGCCAGCAGCCCCAGGTCCACCGGGGAGCTGTTTTTT.

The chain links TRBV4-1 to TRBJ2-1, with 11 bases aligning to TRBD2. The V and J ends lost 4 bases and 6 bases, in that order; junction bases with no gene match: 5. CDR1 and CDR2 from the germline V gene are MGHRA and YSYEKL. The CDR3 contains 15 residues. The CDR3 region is CASSLLAGETNEQFF. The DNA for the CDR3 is TGCGCCAGCAGCCTACTAGCGGGGGAGACCAATGAGCAGTTCTTC.

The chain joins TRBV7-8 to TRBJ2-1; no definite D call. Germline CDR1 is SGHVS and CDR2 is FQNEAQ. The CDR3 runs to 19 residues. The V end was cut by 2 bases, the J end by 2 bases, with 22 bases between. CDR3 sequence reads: CASSLFFPKTELTYNEQFF. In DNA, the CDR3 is TGTGCCAGCAGCTTATTTTTCCCTAAGACCGAATTAACCTACAATGAGCAGTTCTTC.

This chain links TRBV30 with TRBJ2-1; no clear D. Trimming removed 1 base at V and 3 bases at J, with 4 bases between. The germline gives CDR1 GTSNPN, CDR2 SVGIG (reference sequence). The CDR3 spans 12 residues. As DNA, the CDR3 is TGTGCCTGGAGTGCTGACTACAATGAGCAGTTCTTC. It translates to CAWSADYNEQFF.

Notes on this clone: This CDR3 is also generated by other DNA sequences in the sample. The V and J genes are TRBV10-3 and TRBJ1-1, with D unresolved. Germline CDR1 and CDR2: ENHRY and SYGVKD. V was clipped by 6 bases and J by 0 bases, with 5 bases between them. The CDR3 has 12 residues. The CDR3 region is CAIRQMNTEAFF. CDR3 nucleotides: TGTGCCATCAGGCAGATGAACACTGAAGCTTTCTTT.

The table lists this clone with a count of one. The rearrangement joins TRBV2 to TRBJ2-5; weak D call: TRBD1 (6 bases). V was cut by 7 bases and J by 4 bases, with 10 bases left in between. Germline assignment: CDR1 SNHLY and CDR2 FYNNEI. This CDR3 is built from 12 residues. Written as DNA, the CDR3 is TGTGCCAGCATACGGGACATAGAGACCCAGTACTTC. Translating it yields CASIRDIETQYF.

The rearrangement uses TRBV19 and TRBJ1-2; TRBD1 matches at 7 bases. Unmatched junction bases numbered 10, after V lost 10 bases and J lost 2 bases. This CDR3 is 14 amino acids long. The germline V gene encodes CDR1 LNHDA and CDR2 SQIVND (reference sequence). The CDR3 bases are TGTGCCACTTATACCCTGGACAGGAACTATGGCTACACCTTC. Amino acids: CATYTLDRNYGYTF.

CDR3 residues: CASSLRNRFREKLFF. CDR3 nucleotides: TGTGCCAGCAGCTTAAGGAACCGGTTCCGGGAAAAACTGTTTTTT. The rearrangement joins TRBV5-6 to TRBJ1-4; D is unresolved. This CDR3 has 15 residues. V shed 2 bases and J shed 8 bases, with 16 bases lying between them. Per the germline V gene, CDR1 is SGHDT and CDR2 is YYEEEE.

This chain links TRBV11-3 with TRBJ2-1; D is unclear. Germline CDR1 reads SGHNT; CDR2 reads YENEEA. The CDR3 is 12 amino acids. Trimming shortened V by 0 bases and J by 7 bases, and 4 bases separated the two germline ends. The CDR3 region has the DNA TGTGCCAGCAGCTTAGATCCAAATGAGCAGTTCTTC. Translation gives CASSLDPNEQFF.

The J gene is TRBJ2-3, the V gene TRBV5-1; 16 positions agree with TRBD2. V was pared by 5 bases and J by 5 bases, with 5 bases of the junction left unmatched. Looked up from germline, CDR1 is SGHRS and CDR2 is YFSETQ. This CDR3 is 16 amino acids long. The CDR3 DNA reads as TGCGCCAGCAGGGGACTAGCGGGAGGGCCGGGAGATACGCAGTATTTT. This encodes CASRGLAGGPGDTQYF.

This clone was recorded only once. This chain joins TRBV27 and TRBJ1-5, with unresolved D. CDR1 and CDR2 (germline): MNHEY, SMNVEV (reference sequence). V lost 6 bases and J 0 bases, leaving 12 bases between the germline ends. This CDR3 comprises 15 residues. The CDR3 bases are TGTGCCAGCAGCCAGCGTCTGTATAGCAATCAGCCCCAGCATTTT. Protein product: CASSQRLYSNQPQHF.

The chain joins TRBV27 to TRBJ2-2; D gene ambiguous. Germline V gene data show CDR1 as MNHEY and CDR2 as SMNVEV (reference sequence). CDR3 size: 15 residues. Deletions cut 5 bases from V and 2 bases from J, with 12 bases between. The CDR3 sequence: CASSPFLPNTGELFF. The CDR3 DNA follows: TGTGCCAGCAGTCCGTTCCTCCCTAACACCGGGGAGCTGTTTTTT.